Listed here is a single T cell receptor beta chain. Per the study methods: Quantification of nucleated cells was approximated via reference gene primer amplification. Profiling relied on immunoSEQ multiplex PCR, and the TCRdb table lists in-frame clones only, not all of them. V, J and clone size were drawn from that table, and D and trimming were deduced from the DNA. Here the sample spans about 210,000 clones, 82% being singletons. Seattle cases were enrolled at active infection and followed longitudinally. The sample originates from a study of blood T cell repertoires in COVID-19. Turning to the study itself: The analysed material was cDNA or gDNA that came from T cells, B-cell-depleted T cells, or PBMCs.

The CDR3 consists of 15 residues. Germline loops: CDR1 SGDLS, CDR2 YYNGEE. V shed 4 bases, J shed 1 base, and the junction held 5 bases outside the gene matches. The TCR sequence derives from a woman aged 55-70 years with COVID-19, enrolled during active disease. Material for sequencing was peripheral blood. The V call is TRBV9, the J call TRBJ1-5; TRBD1 matches 7 bases. The CDR3 coding sequence is TGTGCCAGCAGCCCCGGGACAGCAAGCAATCAGCCCCAGCATTTT. It is translated as CASSPGTASNQPQHF.